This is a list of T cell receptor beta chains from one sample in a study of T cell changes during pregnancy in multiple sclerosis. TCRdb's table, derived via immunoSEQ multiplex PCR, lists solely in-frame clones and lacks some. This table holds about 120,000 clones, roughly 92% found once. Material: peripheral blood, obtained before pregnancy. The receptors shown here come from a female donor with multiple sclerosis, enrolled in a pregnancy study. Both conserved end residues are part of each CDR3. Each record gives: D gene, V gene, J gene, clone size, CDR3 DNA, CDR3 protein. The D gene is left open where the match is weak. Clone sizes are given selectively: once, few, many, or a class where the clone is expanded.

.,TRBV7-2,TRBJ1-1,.,TGTGCCAGCAGTCCCAATATCAGGATGAACACTGAAGCTTTCTTT,CASSPNIRMNTEAFF
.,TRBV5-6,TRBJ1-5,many,TGTGCCAGCAGCTTGGGAGGGCGGCCCCAGCATTTT,CASSLGGRPQHF
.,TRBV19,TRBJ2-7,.,TGTGCCAGTAGTATCAGGGGCCCCACCTACGAGCAGTACTTC,CASSIRGPTYEQYF
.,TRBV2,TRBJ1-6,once,TGTGCCAGCAGTTTTAGGGACTCCGAAAATTCACCCCTCCACTTT,CASSFRDSENSPLHF
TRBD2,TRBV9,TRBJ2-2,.,TGTGCCAGCAGCAAGCGGGGGGCCGTGAACACCGGGGAGCTGTTTTTT,CASSKRGAVNTGELFF
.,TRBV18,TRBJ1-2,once,TGTGCCAGCTCACCCTCGGGGGGCGCGTATGGCTACACCTTC,CASSPSGGAYGYTF
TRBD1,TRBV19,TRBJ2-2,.,TGTGCCAGTAGTAGGGGACAGGGGGCCACCGGGGAGCTGTTTTTT,CASSRGQGATGELFF
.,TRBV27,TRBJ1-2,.,TGTGCCAGCAGTCCTAGGGGCGCCCCGGACAGATTAAACTATGGCTACACCTTC,CASSPRGAPDRLNYGYTF
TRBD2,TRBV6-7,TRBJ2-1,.,TGTGCCAGCAGTTACGAAGGACAGCAAAAACCACCGGGACTAGCGGACCTCTCCTACAATGAGCAGTTCTTC,CASSYEGQQKPPGLADLSYNEQFF
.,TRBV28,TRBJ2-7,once,TGTGCCAGCAGTTCTGGTCAGGACGAGCAGTACTTC,CASSSGQDEQYF
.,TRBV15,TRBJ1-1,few,TGTGCCACCAGTCTGGCCATTCAGGGTGGCACTGAAGCTTTCTTT,CATSLAIQGGTEAFF
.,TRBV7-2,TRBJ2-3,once,TGTGCCAGCAGCTGGGGCGGCTCCACAGATACGCAGTATTTT,CASSWGGSTDTQYF
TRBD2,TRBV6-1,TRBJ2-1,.,TGTGCCACCACCCTTAGCGGGGCCTCTCCCAATGAGCAGTTCTTC,CATTLSGASPNEQFF
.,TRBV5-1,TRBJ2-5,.,TGCGCCAGCAGCTTGTCCGCGACTTTATTAGAGACCCAGTACTTC,CASSLSATLLETQYF
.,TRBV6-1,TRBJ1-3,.,TGTGCCAGCAGTGAAGCGCTTCGAGAGATCTCTGGAAACACCATATATTTT,CASSEALREISGNTIYF
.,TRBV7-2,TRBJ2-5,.,TGTGCCAGCAGCCCTCCCCACGGGACCCAGTACTTC,CASSPPHGTQYF
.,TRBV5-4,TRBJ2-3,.,TGTGCCAGCAGCTTCCCCTTTCTAGATACGCAGTATTTT,CASSFPFLDTQYF
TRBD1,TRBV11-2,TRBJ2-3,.,TGTGCCAGCAGCTTCGGGACAGGGGGCACAGATACGCAGTATTTT,CASSFGTGGTDTQYF
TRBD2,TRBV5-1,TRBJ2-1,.,TGCGCCAGCAGCTTGGAAGCGGGAGGGGGTAATGAGCAGTTCTTC,CASSLEAGGGNEQFF
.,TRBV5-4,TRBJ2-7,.,TGTGCCAGCAGCCAGGGACGGGGGGCTGACGAGCAGTACTTC,CASSQGRGADEQYF
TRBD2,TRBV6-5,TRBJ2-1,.,TGTGCCAGCAGTTTACTAGCGGGGGAGCAGTTCTTC,CASSLLAGEQFF
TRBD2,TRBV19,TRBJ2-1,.,TGTGCCAGTAGTAAGCGGGAGTGGGTAAATGAGCAGTTCTTC,CASSKREWVNEQFF
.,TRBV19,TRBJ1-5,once,TGTGCCAGTAGGAAGTTCCCTAATAGCAATCAGCCCCAGCATTTT,CASRKFPNSNQPQHF
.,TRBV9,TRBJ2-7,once,TGTGCCAGCAGCGTAGCTGGCGGCGGATACGAGCAGTACTTC,CASSVAGGGYEQYF
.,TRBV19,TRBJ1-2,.,TGTGCCAGTACCCCGGATAGACTCCAGGGCTATGGCTACACCTTC,CASTPDRLQGYGYTF
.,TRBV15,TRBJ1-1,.,TGTGCCACCAGCAGGGAGGCGCAGCAAGTTATCAGGAACACTGAAGCTTTCTTT,CATSREAQQVIRNTEAFF
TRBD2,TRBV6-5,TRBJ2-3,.,TGTGCCAGCAGGACTAGCGGGGTTCCAGATACGCAGTATTTT,CASRTSGVPDTQYF
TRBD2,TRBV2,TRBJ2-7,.,TGTGCCAGCAGTGAGAATCTAGCGGGAGTTGTCTACGAGCAGTACTTC,CASSENLAGVVYEQYF
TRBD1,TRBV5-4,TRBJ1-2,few,TGTGCCAGCAGCTTGACAGGGGGCTTTGGCTACACCTTC,CASSLTGGFGYTF
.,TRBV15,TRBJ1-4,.,TGTGCCACCAGCAGGGAGCAGGGCGTTAATGAAAAACTGTTTTTT,CATSREQGVNEKLFF
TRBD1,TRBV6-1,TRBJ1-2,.,TGTGCCAGCATCCCGACAGGGAGCTATGGCTACACCTTC,CASIPTGSYGYTF
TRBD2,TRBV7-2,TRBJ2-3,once,TGTGCCAGCAGCCCTCCCCCGGGACTAGCGGGAGTGGATACGCAGTATTTT,CASSPPPGLAGVDTQYF
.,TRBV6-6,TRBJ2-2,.,TGTGCCAGCAGACCACAGGGCAGGTCGAACACCGGGGAGCTGTTTTTT,CASRPQGRSNTGELFF
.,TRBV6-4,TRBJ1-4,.,TGTGCCAGCAGTGAGGTGCAGGGCGAAAAACTGTTTTTT,CASSEVQGEKLFF
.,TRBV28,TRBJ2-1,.,TGTGCCAGCACCCCCTCAGGGGGAGGATCCTACAATGAGCAGTTCTTC,CASTPSGGGSYNEQFF
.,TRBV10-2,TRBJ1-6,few,TGCGCCAGCAGTGAATATGCGGGACCTTCACCCCTCCACTTT,CASSEYAGPSPLHF